This passage covers 13 T cell receptor beta chains from one sample sequenced in a study of technical replicates of blood from a handful of donors. Generated by immunoSEQ multiplex PCR, the TCRdb table keeps only in-frame clones and is missing some. Of about 98,000 clones listed, roughly 95% are singletons. Material for sequencing was T cells isolated from PBMCs. The receptors stem from a human donor in good health.

This rearrangement joins TRBV5-6 to TRBJ2-2; D might be TRBD2 (5 bases). Trimming cost V 4 bases and J 7 bases, with 5 bases left between them. Germline V gene lookup returns CDR1 SGHDT and CDR2 YYEEEE. The length of the CDR3 is 11 residues. In DNA form, the CDR3 reads TGTGCCAGCAGCGACTACGGGGAGCTGTTTTTT. Protein sequence: CASSDYGELFF.

The chain carries TRBV5-1 and TRBJ2-2, with D maybe TRBD2 (5 bases). The V gene's germline CDR1 is SGHRS and CDR2 YFSETQ. Trimming cost V 4 bases and J 9 bases, with 13 bases left between them. This CDR3 region has 13 residues. The CDR3 region has the DNA TGCGCCAGCAGCCCGAGTGGGGAGTGGGAGCTGTTTTTT. Protein sequence: CASSPSGEWELFF.

The chain recombines TRBV6-1 with TRBJ2-7, with 10 nucleotides matching TRBD1. CDR1 MNHNS and CDR2 SASEGT come from the germline V gene. This CDR3 is built from 14 residues. The V gene end was trimmed by 7 bases and the J gene end by 2 bases; junction bases not matched to a gene: 5. DNA of the CDR3: TGTGCCAGCACGGCAGGACAGGGGGCCTACGAGCAGTACTTC. Protein: CASTAGQGAYEQYF.

The chain employs TRBV18 and TRBJ1-2; weak D call: TRBD1 (6 bases). The CDR3 is made up of 14 amino acids. Trimming stripped 3 bases from V and 5 bases from J, with 13 bases between. From germline, CDR1 is KGHSH and CDR2 LQKENI. CDR3 residues: CASSPGAESYGYTF. CDR3 coding DNA: TGTGCCAGCTCACCGGGGGCCGAGAGTTATGGCTACACCTTC.

J is TRBJ1-5 and V is TRBV18, with D possibly being TRBD1 (5 bases). Germline loops: CDR1 KGHSH, CDR2 LQKENI. CDR3 size: 16 residues. V lost 8 bases and J 0 bases, leaving 17 bases between the germline ends. CDR3 amino acids: CASARRQLDSNQPQHF. The CDR3 DNA is TGTGCCAGCGCCCGGCGACAGCTCGATAGCAATCAGCCCCAGCATTTT.

The gene calls are TRBV5-6 and TRBJ2-3, with D possibly TRBD2 on 5 matching bases. The CDR3 sequence is 16 residues long. Germline V CDR1 and CDR2: SGHDT, YYEEEE. V gave up 0 bases and J gave up 0 bases, with 11 bases separating them. The CDR3 nucleotides read TGTGCCAGCAGCTTGGAGTTATCGGGGAGCACAGATACGCAGTATTTT. Its protein product is CASSLELSGSTDTQYF.

The J gene is TRBJ1-1, the V gene TRBV9, with 7 positions matching TRBD1. Looked up from germline, CDR1 is SGDLS and CDR2 is YYNGEE. The CDR3 contains 16 residues. With V trimmed by 2 bases and J by 1 base, 8 bases remained unmatched. For the CDR3, the DNA is TGTGCCAGCAGCGTCGACACAGGGGCTTCGAACACTGAAGCTTTCTTT. The encoded protein is CASSVDTGASNTEAFF.

This chain connects TRBV19 to TRBJ1-1; 7 bases fit TRBD1. The CDR3 sequence is 14 residues long. Germline assignment: CDR1 LNHDA and CDR2 SQIVND (reference sequence). The trim removed 4 bases at V and 5 bases at J, leaving 7 bases unmatched. CDR3 sequence: CASSRQGFRTEAFF. The CDR3 DNA is TGTGCCAGTAGTAGACAGGGTTTTAGGACTGAAGCTTTCTTT.

The CDR3 protein is CASSLTGTGGNQPQHF. In nucleotides, the CDR3 is TGTGCCAGTAGTCTTACTGGGACAGGGGGAAATCAGCCCCAGCATTTT. The V and J genes are TRBV19 and TRBJ1-5; 11 bases map to TRBD1. This CDR3 region has 16 residues. The germline V gene encodes CDR1 LNHDA and CDR2 SQIVND (reference sequence). V lost 5 bases, J lost 4 bases, and 7 bases stayed unmatched.

J is TRBJ2-5 and V is TRBV6-1; a possible D gene is TRBD1 (6 bases). V was trimmed by 4 bases and J by 2 bases, leaving 14 bases between them. Germline V lookup: CDR1 MNHNS, CDR2 SASEGT. The CDR3 extends over 15 amino acids. The CDR3 DNA sequence: TGTGCCAGCAGTGGTGGACAGAGTGTTCAAGAGACCCAGTACTTC. Protein: CASSGGQSVQETQYF.

The rearrangement joins TRBV28 to TRBJ1-2; 7 nucleotides line up with TRBD1. The germline V gene has CDR1 MDHEN and CDR2 SYDVKM. This CDR3 has 14 amino acids. V lost 2 bases, J lost 4 bases, and 4 bases stayed unmatched. For the CDR3, the DNA is TGTGCCAGCAGTTTACTCGCAGGGGGCTATGGCTACACCTTC. This encodes CASSLLAGGYGYTF.

V usage is TRBV5-4 and J usage is TRBJ2-1; 9 bases agree with TRBD1. With V trimmed by 5 bases and J by 6 bases, 12 bases remained unmatched. The CDR3 contains 16 residues. Germline CDR1 is SGHNT and CDR2 is YYREEE (reference sequence). CDR3 protein: CASSSIMGQGGNEQFF. The CDR3 nucleotides are TGTGCCAGCAGTTCCATAATGGGACAGGGTGGCAATGAGCAGTTCTTC.

This clone occurred once. The chain joins TRBV5-1 to TRBJ2-7, with TRBD2 identical over 9 bases. CDR3 length: 15 amino acids. With V trimmed by 0 bases and J by 2 bases, 3 bases remained unmatched. From germline, CDR1 is SGHRS and CDR2 YFSETQ. The CDR3 reads CASSLVASGTYEQYF. The CDR3 DNA follows: TGCGCCAGCAGCTTGGTAGCTAGCGGGACCTACGAGCAGTACTTC.